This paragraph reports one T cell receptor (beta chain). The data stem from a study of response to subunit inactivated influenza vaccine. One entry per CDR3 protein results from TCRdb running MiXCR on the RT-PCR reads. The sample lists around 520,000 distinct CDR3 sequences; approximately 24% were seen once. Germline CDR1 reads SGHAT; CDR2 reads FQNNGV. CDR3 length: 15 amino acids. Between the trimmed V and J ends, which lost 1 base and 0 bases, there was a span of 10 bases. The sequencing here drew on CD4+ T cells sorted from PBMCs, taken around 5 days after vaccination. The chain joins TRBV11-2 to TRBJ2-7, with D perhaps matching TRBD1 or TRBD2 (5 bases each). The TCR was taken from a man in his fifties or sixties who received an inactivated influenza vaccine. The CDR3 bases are TGTGCCAGCAGCTTAGCTAGGGACCTCTCCTACGAGCAGTACTTC. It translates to CASSLARDLSYEQYF.